A selection of T cell receptor beta chains follows, all from one sample in a study of regulatory T cells in long-lasting Graves disease. TCRdb passed the multiplex PCR reads through MiXCR, listing each CDR3 protein once. The sample records almost 350,000 distinct CDR3 sequences, 20% being singletons. The starting material was peripheral blood mononuclear cells (PBMCs), obtained when the disease was refractory, from a patient treated with antithyroid drugs. The receptors were sampled from a female donor with Graves disease. The CDR3 runs from the conserved cysteine through the conserved F or W. A D gene is named only where the DNA matches it firmly. Clone size is given for some rows only: seen once, a few or many times, or a class if the clone is expanded.

V gene,D gene,J gene,clone size,CDR3 length,CDR3 DNA,CDR3 protein
TRBV7-8,TRBD1,TRBJ1-5,few,16,TGTGCCAGCAGTTACCGATTCGACAGGGGGCAGCGGCCCCAGCATTTT,CASSYRFDRGQRPQHF
TRBV20-1,NA,TRBJ1-1,many,14,TGCAGTGCTAGTAGGGCGGACTCCAACACTGAAGCTTTCTTT,CSASRADSNTEAFF
TRBV29-1,NA,TRBJ1-5,few,14,TGCAGCGTTGCGTGGGGGGTGGGAAATCAGCCCCAGCATTTT,CSVAWGVGNQPQHF
TRBV7-2,NA,TRBJ2-1,once,16,TGTGCCAGCAGCAGGAGTGGGGGGATACAGCACAATGAGCAGTTCTTC,CASSRSGGIQHNEQFF
TRBV7-2,TRBD2,TRBJ2-5,NA,17,TGTGCCAGCAGCCCGTTACGCGTATTTAGCGGGGGGGAGACCCAGTACTTC,CASSPLRVFSGGETQYF
TRBV20-1,NA,TRBJ1-1,many,14,TGCAGTGCTAGAGGAACGGATCAACGCACTGAAGCTTTCTTT,CSARGTDQRTEAFF
TRBV6-5,NA,TRBJ1-6,many,14,TGTGCCAGCAGTTACTCGCGGGGGAGCTCACCCCTCCACTTT,CASSYSRGSSPLHF
TRBV24-1,NA,TRBJ1-6,many,11,TGTGCCGAACTGCCCAATTCACCCCTCCACTTT,CAELPNSPLHF
TRBV20-1,TRBD1,TRBJ2-7,few,14,TGCAGTGCTGAGGACAGGGGGGAAACCTACGAGCAGTACTTC,CSAEDRGETYEQYF
TRBV4-1,NA,TRBJ1-6,few,19,TGCGCCAGCAGCCAAGATACCTTCCGTGGGAGGGTGATCAATTCACCCCTCCACTTT,CASSQDTFRGRVINSPLHF
TRBV9,NA,TRBJ1-2,few,15,TGTGCCAGCTCCCTTAGTGCGGGACAAAACTATGGCTACACCTTC,CASSLSAGQNYGYTF
TRBV6-5,NA,TRBJ2-2,NA,14,TGTGCCAGCAGTTCCCGCAGGGCACCGGGGGAGCTGTTTTTT,CASSSRRAPGELFF
TRBV2,NA,TRBJ1-5,NA,14,TGTGCCAGCAGTGAAGCGACAGCCGATCAGCCCCAGCATTTT,CASSEATADQPQHF
TRBV10-3,NA,TRBJ1-2,many,13,TGTGCCATCAAGGCAGGGGTCATCTATGGCTACACCTTC,CAIKAGVIYGYTF
TRBV7-8,NA,TRBJ2-1,NA,13,TGTGCCAGCAGCTTAGAGGTCTACAATGAGCAGTTCTTC,CASSLEVYNEQFF
TRBV5-5,NA,TRBJ1-4,many,15,TGTGCCAGCAGCTTTGGGGCACAGGGCAGTGAAAAACTGTTTTTT,CASSFGAQGSEKLFF
TRBV3-1,NA,TRBJ2-6,many,14,TGTGCCAGCAAGGGAACTTCCGGGGCCAACGTCCTGACTTTC,CASKGTSGANVLTF
TRBV10-3,NA,TRBJ1-2,NA,13,TGTGCCGCAAAACAGGGTTTCAGCTATGGCTACACCTTC,CAAKQGFSYGYTF
TRBV30,NA,TRBJ1-4,many,13,TGTGCCTGGAGGCGTCATAGGGGTGAAAAACTGTTTTTT,CAWRRHRGEKLFF
TRBV24-1,TRBD1,TRBJ2-5,few,16,TGTGCCACCAGTGATGTAGGCAGGGGGTCCCAAGAGACCCAGTACTTC,CATSDVGRGSQETQYF
TRBV29-1,TRBD1,TRBJ1-4,many,14,TGCAGCGCCGTGGGGACAGTCGGTGGGGAGAAACTGTTTTTT,CSAVGTVGGEKLFF
TRBV28,NA,TRBJ1-5,many,15,TGTGCCAGCAGTTTCATTGAGGGTTCGGGTCAGCCCCAGCATTTT,CASSFIEGSGQPQHF
TRBV28,NA,TRBJ1-2,many,14,TGTGCCAGCAGCTCCTTTAGCGTTGGGTATGGCTACACCTTC,CASSSFSVGYGYTF
TRBV24-1,NA,TRBJ1-4,many,14,TGTGCCACCAGTGATTCCGGGCTCGATGAAAAACTGTTTTTT,CATSDSGLDEKLFF
TRBV3-1,TRBD1,TRBJ1-2,few,13,TGTGCCAGCAGCCAGACAGGGGTATATGGCTACACCTTC,CASSQTGVYGYTF